Following are 20 T cell receptor beta chains from one sample sequenced in a study of technical replicates of blood from a few donors. The assay was immunoSEQ multiplex PCR, and TCRdb's table has in-frame clones only and misses some. The table includes 75,000 to 85,000 clones, roughly four fifths detected once. The sequencing sample was made of PBMCs. These receptors all stem from a human donor in good health. Some clones in this sample may be carry-over from other donors' samples.

The gene calls are TRBV9 and TRBJ2-3; D perhaps matches TRBD2 (6 bases). The germline V gene has CDR1 SGDLS and CDR2 YYNGEE. Trimming took 2 bases from V and 10 from J, leaving 11 bases between them. There are 12 residues in the CDR3. In DNA form, the CDR3 reads TGTGCCAGCAGCGTCGGGGGATCTTCGCAGTATTTT. It codes for CASSVGGSSQYF. The full variable domain, rest sourced from reference TRBV9 and TRBJ2-3, is DSGVTQTPKHLITATGQRVTLRCSPRSGDLSVYWYQQSLDQGLQFLIQYYNGEERAKGNILERFSAQQFPDLHSELNLSSLELGDSALYFCASSVGGSSQYFGPGTRLTVL.

The J gene is TRBJ2-3, the V gene TRBV4-3; maybe TRBD2 (5 bases). Trimming took 0 bases from V and 4 from J, leaving 17 bases between them. The germline CDR1 and CDR2 sequences are LGHNA and YSLEER. This CDR3 is 17 amino acids long. The CDR3 nucleotides are TGCGCCAGCAGCCAAGATCCACCCGCAAGCGGCGCAGATACGCAGTATTTT. The encoded protein is CASSQDPPASGADTQYF.

This chain's CDR3 is CASSVAGGPRTGELFF. Here the CDR3 DNA reads TGTGCCAGCAGCGTAGCGGGGGGGCCTAGGACCGGGGAGCTGTTTTTT. The V and J genes are TRBV2 and TRBJ2-2; 11 positions match TRBD2. Trimming removed 6 bases from V and 5 bases from J; junction bases left unmatched: 8. The CDR3 runs to 16 residues. The germline V gene has CDR1 SNHLY and CDR2 FYNNEI.

The gene calls are TRBV7-6 and TRBJ2-1; 11 positions agree with TRBD2. This CDR3 comprises 13 residues. Unmatched junction bases numbered 5, after V lost 5 bases and J lost 11 bases. The germline CDR1 and CDR2 sequences are SGHVS and FNYEAQ. The CDR3 reads CASSKGLAEKQFF. In DNA form, the CDR3 reads TGTGCCAGCAGCAAGGGACTAGCGGAAAAGCAGTTCTTC.

This clone was detected many times. The chain employs TRBV5-8 and TRBJ2-3, with a possible D match to TRBD1 (5 bases). Looked up from germline, CDR1 is SGHTS and CDR2 is YDEGEE. Trimming stripped 2 bases from V and 6 bases from J, with 7 bases between. CDR3 length equals 12 residues. The CDR3 coding sequence is TGTGCCAGCAGCTTATGGGGCGATACGCAGTATTTT. Its protein product is CASSLWGDTQYF.

This chain uses TRBV6-5 with TRBJ1-6; 7 bases align to TRBD1. The CDR3 is made up of 14 amino acids. Looked up from germline, CDR1 is MNHEY and CDR2 is SVGAGI. J gave up 11 bases and V 5 bases, and 9 bases lay outside the gene matches. CDR3 sequence reads: CASSTNRGWTPLHF. CDR3 nucleotides: TGTGCCAGCAGTACGAACAGGGGTTGGACACCCCTCCACTTT.

This chain links TRBV10-3 with TRBJ2-7, with D possibly TRBD1 on 6 matching bases. The V gene lost 11 bases and the J gene lost 4 bases, with 18 bases spanning the gap. This CDR3 comprises 13 residues. CDR1 is ENHRY and CDR2 is SYGVKD in the germline V gene. CDR3 sequence: CAATPGEIYEQYF. The CDR3 DNA reads as TGTGCCGCGACTCCAGGGGAAATTTACGAGCAGTACTTC.

V and J are TRBV9 and TRBJ2-1; 10 bases match TRBD2. CDR1 is SGDLS, CDR2 YYNGEE, per germline. V was pared by 0 bases and J by 4 bases, with 4 bases of the junction left unmatched. This CDR3 has 16 amino acids. CDR3: CASSVDTSGTYNEQFF. CDR3 in DNA: TGTGCCAGCAGCGTAGACACTAGCGGGACTTACAATGAGCAGTTCTTC.

CDR3 sequence (DNA): TGCGCCAGCAGCCTAGATAGCGGCAATGAGCAGTTCTTC. Translating it yields CASSLDSGNEQFF. This rearrangement joins TRBV4-1 to TRBJ2-1; TRBD2 might be the D (6 bases). Trimming took off 4 bases at V and 6 bases at J, with 10 bases between the two ends. The CDR3 spans 13 residues. CDR1 MGHRA and CDR2 YSYEKL come from the germline V gene.

The V and J genes are TRBV30 and TRBJ2-5, with TRBD2 identical over 13 bases. The end of the DNA fits TRBJ2-7 better, so the J call may be wrong. Germline V gene lookup returns CDR1 GTSNPN and CDR2 SVGIG (reference sequence). The length of the CDR3 is 17 residues. In DNA, the CDR3 is TGTGCCTGGAGTACGGGACTAGCGGGACCAACGCCCTACGAGCAGTACTTC. Residues: CAWSTGLAGPTPYEQYF.

The V call is TRBV27, the J call TRBJ2-3, with D possibly being TRBD1 (6 bases). The CDR3 contains 14 residues. V was pared by 1 base and J by 6 bases, with 11 bases between. Germline-derived CDR1 and CDR2 are MNHEY and SMNVEV (reference sequence). The CDR3 here is CASSLWTEGDTQYF. The CDR3 DNA reads as TGTGCCAGCAGTTTATGGACAGAAGGGGATACGCAGTATTTT.

The chain links TRBV10-3 to TRBJ1-2; no definite D call. CDR3 size: 14 residues. Germline CDR1 reads ENHRY; CDR2 reads SYGVKD. The V end was cut by 0 bases, the J end by 8 bases, with 13 bases between. For the CDR3, the DNA is TGTGCCATCAGTGAGTCTGAGGGCATCCCAGGCTACACCTTC. Translating it yields CAISESEGIPGYTF.

The chain combines TRBV5-6 with TRBJ1-6, with D uncertain. The length of the CDR3 is 17 residues. V was clipped by 2 bases and J by 0 bases, with 12 bases between them. Germline V CDR1 and CDR2: SGHDT, YYEEEE. CDR3 residues: CASSFRGPSSYNSPLHF. DNA of the CDR3: TGTGCCAGCAGCTTTAGAGGCCCCAGCTCCTATAATTCACCCCTCCACTTT. The entire variable domain, with the rest obtained from reference TRBV5-6 and TRBJ1-6, is as follows: DAGVTQSPTHLIKTRGQQVTLRCSPKSGHDTVSWYQQALGQGPQFIFQYYEEEERQRGNFPDRFSGHQFPNYSSELNVNALLLGDSALYLCASSFRGPSSYNSPLHFGNGTRLTVT.

The J gene is TRBJ1-1, the V gene TRBV6-5; TRBD1 agrees at 7 bases. The CDR3 totals 14 residues. Per the germline V gene, CDR1 is MNHEY and CDR2 is SVGAGI. V lost 0 bases, J lost 5 bases, and 3 bases stayed unmatched. The CDR3 region has the DNA TGTGCCAGCAGTTACTCGCTACAGGGGACTGAAGCTTTCTTT. It is translated as CASSYSLQGTEAFF.

V gene TRBV11-2 combines with J gene TRBJ2-5; no reliable D call. The germline V and J ends were trimmed by 2 bases and 2 bases, with 6 bases remaining between them. This CDR3 has 13 residues. The V gene's germline CDR1 is SGHAT and CDR2 FQNNGV. CDR3 DNA sequence: TGTGCCAGCAGCTTATGGCGGCAAGAGACCCAGTACTTC. Translation gives CASSLWRQETQYF.

This chain uses TRBV7-2 with TRBJ2-5; 9 nucleotides line up with TRBD1. The CDR3 is made up of 15 amino acids. Germline V lookup: CDR1 SGHTA, CDR2 FQGNSA. The J segment lost 0 bases and the V segment lost 5 bases, leaving 4 bases of the junction unmatched. The CDR3 region has the DNA TGTGCCAGCAGCCCCGGACAGGGGTACCAAGAGACCCAGTACTTC. Translating it yields CASSPGQGYQETQYF.

The chain links TRBV6-5 to TRBJ2-3; possible D gene TRBD2, 5 bases. V lost 0 bases to trimming and J lost 3 bases, with 10 bases between them. The CDR3 runs to 15 residues. From germline, CDR1 is MNHEY and CDR2 SVGAGI. The CDR3 is CASSYSNRGTDTQYF. The CDR3 region has the DNA TGTGCCAGCAGTTACTCAAACCGAGGGACAGATACGCAGTATTTT.

The sample holds a few counts of this clone. The chain links TRBV18 to TRBJ1-1, with 8 positions matching TRBD1. V lost 3 bases and J lost 2; bases outside the gene matches: 8. Looked up from germline, CDR1 is KGHSH and CDR2 is LQKENI. This CDR3 has 16 amino acids. For the CDR3, the DNA is TGTGCCAGCTCACCGGGGAGGACAGGGACAAACACTGAAGCTTTCTTT. Translating gives CASSPGRTGTNTEAFF.

This clone turned up a few times. The chain uses TRBV6-1 and TRBJ1-4; unclear D gene. Germline V CDR1 and CDR2: MNHNS, SASEGT. Trimming pared 2 bases from V and 8 bases from J, leaving 15 bases between. This CDR3 has 15 amino acids. CDR3 loop: CASSESPDWREKLFF. DNA of the CDR3: TGTGCCAGCAGTGAATCACCAGACTGGCGAGAAAAACTGTTTTTT.

Points on this clone: Other DNA sequences from this sample encode an identical CDR3 as well. The CDR3 here is CASSQDRQDQPQHF. The CDR3 region has the DNA TGCGCCAGCAGCCAAGATCGTCAGGATCAGCCCCAGCATTTT. This chain links TRBV4-3 with TRBJ1-5; no definite D call. From germline, CDR1 is LGHNA and CDR2 YSLEER. V gave up 0 bases and J gave up 5 bases, with 8 bases separating them. The CDR3 is 14 amino acids.